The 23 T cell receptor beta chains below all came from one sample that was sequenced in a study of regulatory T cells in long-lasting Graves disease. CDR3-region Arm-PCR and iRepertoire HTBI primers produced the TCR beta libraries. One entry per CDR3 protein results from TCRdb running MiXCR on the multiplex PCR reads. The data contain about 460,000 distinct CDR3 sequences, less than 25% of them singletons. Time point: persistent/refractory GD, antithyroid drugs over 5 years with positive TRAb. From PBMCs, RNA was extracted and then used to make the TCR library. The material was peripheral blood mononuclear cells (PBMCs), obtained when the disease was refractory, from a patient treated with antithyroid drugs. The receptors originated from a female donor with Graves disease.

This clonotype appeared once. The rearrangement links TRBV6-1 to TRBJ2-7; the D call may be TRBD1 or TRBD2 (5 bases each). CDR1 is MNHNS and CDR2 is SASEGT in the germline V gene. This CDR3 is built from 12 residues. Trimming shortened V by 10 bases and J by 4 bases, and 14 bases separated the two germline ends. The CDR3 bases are TGTGCCACCAGGGACGAGGCTTACGAGCAGTACTTC. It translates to CATRDEAYEQYF.

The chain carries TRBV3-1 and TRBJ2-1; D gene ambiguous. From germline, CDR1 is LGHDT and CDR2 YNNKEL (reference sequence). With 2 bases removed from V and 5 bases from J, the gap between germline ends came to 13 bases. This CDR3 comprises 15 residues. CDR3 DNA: TGTGCCAGCAGCCAAAGTCCGTACGCGCACAATGAGCAGTTCTTC. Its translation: CASSQSPYAHNEQFF.

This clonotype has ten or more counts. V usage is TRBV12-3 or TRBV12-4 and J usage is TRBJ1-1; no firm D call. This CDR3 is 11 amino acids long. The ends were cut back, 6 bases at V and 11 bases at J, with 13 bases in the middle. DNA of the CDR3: TGTGCCAGCAGCCCCCTCCGAGAGGCTTTCTTT. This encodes CASSPLREAFF.

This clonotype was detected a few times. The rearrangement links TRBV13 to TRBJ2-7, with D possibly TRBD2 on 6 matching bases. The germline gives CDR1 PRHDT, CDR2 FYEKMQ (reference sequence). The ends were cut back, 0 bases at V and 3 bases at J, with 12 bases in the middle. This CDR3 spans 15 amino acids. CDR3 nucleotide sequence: TGTGCCAGCAGCTTAGGCGGGGAGGCCAACTACGAGCAGTACTTC. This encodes CASSLGGEANYEQYF.

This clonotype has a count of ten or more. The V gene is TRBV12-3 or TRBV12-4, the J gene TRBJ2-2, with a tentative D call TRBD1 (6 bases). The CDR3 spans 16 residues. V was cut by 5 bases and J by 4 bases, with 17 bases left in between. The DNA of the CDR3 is TGTGCCAGCAGTCCTACTCGACAGGCCATCACCGGGGAGCTGTTTTTT. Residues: CASSPTRQAITGELFF.

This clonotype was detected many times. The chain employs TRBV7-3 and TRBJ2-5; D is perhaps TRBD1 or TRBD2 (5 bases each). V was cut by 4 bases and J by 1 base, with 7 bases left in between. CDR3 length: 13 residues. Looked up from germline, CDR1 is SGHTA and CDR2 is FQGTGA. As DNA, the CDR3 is TGTGCCAGCAGCTCCGGGACCCAAGAGACCCAGTACTTC. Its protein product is CASSSGTQETQYF.

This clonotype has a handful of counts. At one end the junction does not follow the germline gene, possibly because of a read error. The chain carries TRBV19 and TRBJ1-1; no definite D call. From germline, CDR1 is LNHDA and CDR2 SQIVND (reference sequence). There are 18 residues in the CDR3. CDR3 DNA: TGTTCCAGTAGTATACGCCCGGACGGAGCCAAACGGGGCACTGAAGCTTTCTTT. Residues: CSSSIRPDGAKRGTEAFF.

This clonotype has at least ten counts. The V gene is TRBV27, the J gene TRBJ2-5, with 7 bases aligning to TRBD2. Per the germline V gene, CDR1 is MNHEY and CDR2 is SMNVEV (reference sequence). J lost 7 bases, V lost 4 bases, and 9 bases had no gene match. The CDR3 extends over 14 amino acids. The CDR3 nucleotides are TGTGCCAGCAGTTCAACGACGGGAGGTGGGACCCAGTACTTC. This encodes CASSSTTGGGTQYF.

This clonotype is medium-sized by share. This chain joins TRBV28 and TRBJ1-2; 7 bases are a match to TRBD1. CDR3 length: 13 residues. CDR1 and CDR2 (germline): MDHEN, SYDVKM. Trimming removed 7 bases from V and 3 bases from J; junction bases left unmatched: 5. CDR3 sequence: CASTRQGHYGYTF. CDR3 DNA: TGTGCCAGCACCAGACAGGGTCACTATGGCTACACCTTC.

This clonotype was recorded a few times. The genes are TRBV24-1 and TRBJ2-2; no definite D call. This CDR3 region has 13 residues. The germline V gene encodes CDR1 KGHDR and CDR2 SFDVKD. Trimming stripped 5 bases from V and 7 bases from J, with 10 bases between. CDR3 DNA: TGTGCCACCAGTGTCGGACCGAACGGGGAGCTGTTTTTT. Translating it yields CATSVGPNGELFF.

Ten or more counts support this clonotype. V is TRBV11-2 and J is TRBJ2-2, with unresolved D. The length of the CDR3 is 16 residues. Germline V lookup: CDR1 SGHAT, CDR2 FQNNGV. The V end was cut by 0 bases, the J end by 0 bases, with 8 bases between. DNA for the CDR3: TGTGCCAGCAGCTTAGATGGGATCTCGAACACCGGGGAGCTGTTTTTT. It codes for CASSLDGISNTGELFF.

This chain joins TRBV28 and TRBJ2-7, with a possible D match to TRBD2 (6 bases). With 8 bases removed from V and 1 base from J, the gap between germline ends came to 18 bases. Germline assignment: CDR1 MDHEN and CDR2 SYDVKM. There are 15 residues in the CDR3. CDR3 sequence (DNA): TGTGCCAGCTCACCTGCACCCGGGGGTTCCTACGAGCAGTACTTC. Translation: CASSPAPGGSYEQYF.

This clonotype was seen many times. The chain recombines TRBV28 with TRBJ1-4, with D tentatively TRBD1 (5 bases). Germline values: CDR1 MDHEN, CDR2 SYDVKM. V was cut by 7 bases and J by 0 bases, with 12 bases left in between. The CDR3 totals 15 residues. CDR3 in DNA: TGTGCCAGCATTACAACAGGTGCAACTAATGAAAAACTGTTTTTT. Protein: CASITTGATNEKLFF. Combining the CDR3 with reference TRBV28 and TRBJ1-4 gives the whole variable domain DVKVTQSSRYLVKRTGEKVFLECVQDMDHENMFWYRQDPGLGLRLIYFSYDVKMKEKGDIPEGYSVSREKKERFSLILESASTNQTSMYLCASITTGATNEKLFFGSGTQLSVL.

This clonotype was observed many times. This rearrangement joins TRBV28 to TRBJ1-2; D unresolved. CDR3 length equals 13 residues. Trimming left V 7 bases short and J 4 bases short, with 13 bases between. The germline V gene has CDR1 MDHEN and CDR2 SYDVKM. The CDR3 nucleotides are TGTGCCAGCACCCCGATCAGTGGCTATGGCTACACCTTC. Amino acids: CASTPISGYGYTF.

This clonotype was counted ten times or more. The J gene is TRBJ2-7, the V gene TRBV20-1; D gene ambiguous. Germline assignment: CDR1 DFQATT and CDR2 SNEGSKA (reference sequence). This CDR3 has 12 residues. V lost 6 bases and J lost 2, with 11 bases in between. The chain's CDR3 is CSAGGFTYEQYF. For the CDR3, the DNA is TGCAGTGCCGGCGGATTTACCTACGAGCAGTACTTC.

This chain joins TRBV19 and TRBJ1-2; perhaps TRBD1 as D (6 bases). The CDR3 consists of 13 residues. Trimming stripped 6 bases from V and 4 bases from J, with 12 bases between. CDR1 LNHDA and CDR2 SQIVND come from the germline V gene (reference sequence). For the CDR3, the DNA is TGTGCCAGTAGCCTACAGGGCACCTATGGCTACACCTTC. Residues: CASSLQGTYGYTF.

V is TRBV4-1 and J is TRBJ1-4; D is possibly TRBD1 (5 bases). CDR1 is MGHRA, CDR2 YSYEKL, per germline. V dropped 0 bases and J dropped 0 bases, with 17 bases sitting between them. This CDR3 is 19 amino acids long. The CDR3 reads CASSQDRWPRQTTNEKLFF. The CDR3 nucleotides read TGCGCCAGCAGCCAAGATAGGTGGCCCCGACAGACAACTAATGAAAAACTGTTTTTT.

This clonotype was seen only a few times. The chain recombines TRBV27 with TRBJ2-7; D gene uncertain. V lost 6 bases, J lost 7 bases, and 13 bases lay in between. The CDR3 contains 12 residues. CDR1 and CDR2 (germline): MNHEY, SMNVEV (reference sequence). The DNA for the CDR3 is TGTGCCAGCAGGGATGTCGGTAATGAGCAGTACTTC. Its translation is CASRDVGNEQYF.

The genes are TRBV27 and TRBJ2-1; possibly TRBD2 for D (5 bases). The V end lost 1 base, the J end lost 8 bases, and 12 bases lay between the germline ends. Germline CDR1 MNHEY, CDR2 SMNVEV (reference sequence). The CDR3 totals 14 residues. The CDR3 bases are TGTGCCAGCAGTTTATTGGGGTTCGGGGATGAGCAGTTCTTC. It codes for CASSLLGFGDEQFF.

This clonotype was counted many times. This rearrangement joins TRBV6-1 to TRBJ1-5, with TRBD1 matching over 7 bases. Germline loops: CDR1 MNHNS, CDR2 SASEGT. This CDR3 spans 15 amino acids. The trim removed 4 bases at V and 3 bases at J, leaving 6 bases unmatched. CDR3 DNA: TGTGCCAGCAGTGGAAGACAGGGTGACAATCAGCCCCAGCATTTT. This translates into CASSGRQGDNQPQHF.

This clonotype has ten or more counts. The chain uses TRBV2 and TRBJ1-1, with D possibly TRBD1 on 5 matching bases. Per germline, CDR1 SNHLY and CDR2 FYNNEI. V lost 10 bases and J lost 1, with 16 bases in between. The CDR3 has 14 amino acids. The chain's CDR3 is CATPTDMGNTEAFF. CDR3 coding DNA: TGTGCCACTCCGACAGATATGGGGAACACTGAAGCTTTCTTT.

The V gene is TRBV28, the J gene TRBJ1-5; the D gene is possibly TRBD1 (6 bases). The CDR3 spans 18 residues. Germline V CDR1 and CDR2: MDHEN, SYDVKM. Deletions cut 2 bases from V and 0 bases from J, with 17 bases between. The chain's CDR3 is CASSLQGSVLYSNQPQHF. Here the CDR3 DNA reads TGTGCCAGCAGTTTACAGGGGTCGGTATTATATAGCAATCAGCCCCAGCATTTT.

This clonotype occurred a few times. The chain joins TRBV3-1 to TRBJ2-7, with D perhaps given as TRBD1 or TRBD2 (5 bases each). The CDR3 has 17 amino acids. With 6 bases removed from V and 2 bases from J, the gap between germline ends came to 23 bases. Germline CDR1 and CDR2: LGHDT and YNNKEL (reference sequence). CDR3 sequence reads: CASRARGDHVHTYEQYF. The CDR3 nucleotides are TGTGCCAGCAGGGCAAGAGGGGACCACGTTCACACCTACGAGCAGTACTTC.